This T cell receptor beta chain was recorded in a study of Graves' ophthalmopathy and Graves' hyperthyroidism. With a duration under 3 months, ophthalmopathy in the donors showed moderate-to-severe activity, CAS ≥3 and NOSPECS ≥4. Enrollment excluded any patients with other autoimmune diseases, uncontrolled infections, pregnancy or lactation. CDR1 WNHNN and CDR2 SYGVQD come from the germline V gene (reference sequence). There are 15 residues in the CDR3. For repertoire sequencing, the TCR beta CDR3 regions were amplified from RNA transcripts. HTBI primers served in a first-round RT-PCR, which a second-round multiplex PCR followed. TCRdb itself ran the multiplex PCR reads through MiXCR, one entry per CDR3 protein. The table lists 650,000 to 900,000 distinct CDR3 sequences, 40% of them singletons. As regards this clonotype: Its ends do not fully match the called genes, so a read error is possible.

The sequenced sample was peripheral blood. The source is an adult man with Graves' ophthalmopathy. The chain has TRBV10-1 and TRBJ1-1, with D tentatively TRBD1 (6 bases). CDR3 DNA sequence: TGCGCCAGCGGCCCGGGACCCGGCGGGGGCACTGAAGCTCTCTTT. As protein: CASGPGPGGGTEALF.